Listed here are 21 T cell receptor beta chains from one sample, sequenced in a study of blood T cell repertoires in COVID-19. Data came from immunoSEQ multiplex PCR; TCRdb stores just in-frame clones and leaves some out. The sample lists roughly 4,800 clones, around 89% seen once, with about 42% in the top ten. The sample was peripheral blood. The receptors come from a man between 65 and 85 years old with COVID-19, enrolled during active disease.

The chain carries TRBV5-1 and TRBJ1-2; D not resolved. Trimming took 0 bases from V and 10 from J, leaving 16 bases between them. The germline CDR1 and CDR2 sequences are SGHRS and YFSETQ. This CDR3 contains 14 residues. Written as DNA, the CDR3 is TGCGCCAGCAGCTTGGATACTTCCGTTGGTTCCTACACCTTC. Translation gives CASSLDTSVGSYTF.

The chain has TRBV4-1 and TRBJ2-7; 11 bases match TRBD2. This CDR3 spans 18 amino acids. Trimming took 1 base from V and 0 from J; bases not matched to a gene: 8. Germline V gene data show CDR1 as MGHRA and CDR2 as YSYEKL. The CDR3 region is CASSQVRVAGGSSYEQYF. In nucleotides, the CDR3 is TGCGCCAGCAGCCAAGTAAGGGTAGCGGGAGGGTCCTCCTACGAGCAGTACTTC.

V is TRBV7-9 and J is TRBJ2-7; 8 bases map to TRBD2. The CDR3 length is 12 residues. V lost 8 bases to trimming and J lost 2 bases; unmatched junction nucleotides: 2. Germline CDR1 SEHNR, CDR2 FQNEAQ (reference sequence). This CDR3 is CASSGLAYEQYF. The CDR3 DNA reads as TGTGCCAGCTCGGGACTAGCCTACGAGCAGTACTTC.

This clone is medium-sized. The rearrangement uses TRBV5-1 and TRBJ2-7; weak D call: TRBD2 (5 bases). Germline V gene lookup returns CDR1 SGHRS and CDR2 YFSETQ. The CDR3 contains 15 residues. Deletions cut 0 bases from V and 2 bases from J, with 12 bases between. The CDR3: CASSLVVGVTYEQYF. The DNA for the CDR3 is TGCGCCAGCAGCTTGGTGGTCGGGGTGACCTACGAGCAGTACTTC.

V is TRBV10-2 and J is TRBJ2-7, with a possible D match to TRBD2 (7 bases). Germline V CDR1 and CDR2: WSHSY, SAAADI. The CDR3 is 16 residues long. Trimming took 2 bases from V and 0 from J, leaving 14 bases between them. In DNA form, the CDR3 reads TGCGCCAGCAGTGAGCGAGGGGGGGGAGGCTCCTACGAGCAGTACTTC. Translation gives CASSERGGGGSYEQYF.

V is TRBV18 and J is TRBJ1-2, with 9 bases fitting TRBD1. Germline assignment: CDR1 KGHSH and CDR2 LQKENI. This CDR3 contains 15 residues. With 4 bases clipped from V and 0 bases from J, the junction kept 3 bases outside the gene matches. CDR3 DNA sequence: TGTGCCAGCTCACGGGGACAGGGAGCTAACTATGGCTACACCTTC. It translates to CASSRGQGANYGYTF.

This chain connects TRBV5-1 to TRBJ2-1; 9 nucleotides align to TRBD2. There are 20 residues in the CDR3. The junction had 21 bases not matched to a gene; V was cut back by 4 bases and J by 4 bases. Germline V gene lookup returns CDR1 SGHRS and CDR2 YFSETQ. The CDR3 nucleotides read TGCGCCAGCAGCCGCGTACCAACCCAGGTAGGCGGGAGGGTGTACAATGAGCAGTTCTTC. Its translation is CASSRVPTQVGGRVYNEQFF.

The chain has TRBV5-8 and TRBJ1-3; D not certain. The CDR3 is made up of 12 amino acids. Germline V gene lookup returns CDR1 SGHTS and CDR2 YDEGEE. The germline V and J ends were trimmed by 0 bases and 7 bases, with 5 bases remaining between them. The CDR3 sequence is CASSLAGNTIYF. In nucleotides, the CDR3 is TGTGCCAGCAGCTTGGCCGGGAACACCATATATTTT. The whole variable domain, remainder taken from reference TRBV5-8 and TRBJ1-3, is EAGVTQSPTHLIKTRGQQATLRCSPISGHTSVYWYQQALGLGLQFLLWYDEGEERNRGNFPPRFSGRQFPNYSSELNVNALELEDSALYLCASSLAGNTIYFGEGSWLTVV.

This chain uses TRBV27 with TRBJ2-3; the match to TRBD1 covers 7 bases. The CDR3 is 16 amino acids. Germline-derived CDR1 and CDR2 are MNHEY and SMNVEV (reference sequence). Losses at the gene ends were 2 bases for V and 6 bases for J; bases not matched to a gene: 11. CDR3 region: CASSLGTVLSTDTQYF. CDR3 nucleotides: TGTGCCAGCAGTTTAGGGACAGTTCTCTCTACTGATACGCAGTATTTT.

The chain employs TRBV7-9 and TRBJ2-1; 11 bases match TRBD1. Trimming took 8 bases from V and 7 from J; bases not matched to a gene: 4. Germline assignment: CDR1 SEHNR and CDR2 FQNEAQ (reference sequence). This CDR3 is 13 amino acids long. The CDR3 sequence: CASFRDRGNEQFF. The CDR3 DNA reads TGTGCCAGCTTTCGGGACAGGGGGAATGAGCAGTTCTTC. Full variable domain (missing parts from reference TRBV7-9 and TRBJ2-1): DTGVSQNPRHKITKRGQNVTFRCDPISEHNRLYWYRQTLGQGPEFLTYFQNEAQLEKSRLLSDRFSAERPKGSFSTLEIQRTEQGDSAMYLCASFRDRGNEQFFGPGTRLTVL.

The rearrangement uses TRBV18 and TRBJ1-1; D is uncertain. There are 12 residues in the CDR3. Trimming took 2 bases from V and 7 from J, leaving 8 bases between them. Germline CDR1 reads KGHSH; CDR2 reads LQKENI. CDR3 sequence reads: CASSPVGSEAFF. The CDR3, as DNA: TGTGCCAGCTCACCAGTAGGGAGTGAAGCTTTCTTT.

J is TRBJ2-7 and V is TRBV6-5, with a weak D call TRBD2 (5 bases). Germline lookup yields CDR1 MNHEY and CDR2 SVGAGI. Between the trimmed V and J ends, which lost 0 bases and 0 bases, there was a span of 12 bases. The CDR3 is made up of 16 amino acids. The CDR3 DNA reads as TGTGCCAGCAGTTACTCGATTTCGGACTCCTCCTACGAGCAGTACTTC. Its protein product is CASSYSISDSSYEQYF.

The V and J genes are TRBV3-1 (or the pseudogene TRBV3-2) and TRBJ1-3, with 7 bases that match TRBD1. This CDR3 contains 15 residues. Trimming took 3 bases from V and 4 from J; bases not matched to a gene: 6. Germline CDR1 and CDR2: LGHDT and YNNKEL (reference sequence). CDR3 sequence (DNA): TGTGCCAGCAGCCATGACAGGGCTGGGGGAAACACCATATATTTT. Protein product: CASSHDRAGGNTIYF.

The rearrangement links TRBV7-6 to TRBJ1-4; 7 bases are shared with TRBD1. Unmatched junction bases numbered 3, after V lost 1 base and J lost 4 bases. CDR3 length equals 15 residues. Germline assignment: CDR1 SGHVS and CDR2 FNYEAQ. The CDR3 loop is CASSLGDSFNEKLFF. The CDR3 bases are TGTGCCAGCAGCTTAGGGGACAGCTTTAATGAAAAACTGTTTTTT.

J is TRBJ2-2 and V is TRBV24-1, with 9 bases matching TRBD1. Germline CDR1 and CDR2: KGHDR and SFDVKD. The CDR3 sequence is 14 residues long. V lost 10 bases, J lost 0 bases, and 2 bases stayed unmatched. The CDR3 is CATGDRANTGELFF. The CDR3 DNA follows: TGTGCCACTGGGGACAGGGCGAACACCGGGGAGCTGTTTTTT.

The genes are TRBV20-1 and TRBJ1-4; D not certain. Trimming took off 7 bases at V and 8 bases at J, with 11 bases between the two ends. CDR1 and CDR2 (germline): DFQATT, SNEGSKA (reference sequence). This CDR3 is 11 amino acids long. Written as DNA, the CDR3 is TGCAGTGGTACTAATGGCGAAAAACTGTTTTTT. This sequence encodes CSGTNGEKLFF.

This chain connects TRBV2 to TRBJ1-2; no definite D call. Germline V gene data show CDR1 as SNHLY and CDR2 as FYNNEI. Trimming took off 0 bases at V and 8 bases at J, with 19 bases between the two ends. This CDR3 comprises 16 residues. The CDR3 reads CASSEALLMGRRGYTF. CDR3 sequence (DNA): TGTGCCAGCAGTGAAGCGCTTCTTATGGGGAGAAGGGGCTACACCTTC.

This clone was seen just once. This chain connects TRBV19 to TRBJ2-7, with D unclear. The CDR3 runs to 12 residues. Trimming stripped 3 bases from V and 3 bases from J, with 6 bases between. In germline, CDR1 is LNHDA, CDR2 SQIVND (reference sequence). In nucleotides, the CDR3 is TGTGCCAGTAGTATCGGCGGCTACGAGCAGTACTTC. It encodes CASSIGGYEQYF.

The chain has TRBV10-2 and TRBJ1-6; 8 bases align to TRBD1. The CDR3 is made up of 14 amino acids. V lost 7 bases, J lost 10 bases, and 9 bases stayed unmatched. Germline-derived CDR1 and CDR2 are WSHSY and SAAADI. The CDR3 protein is CASNQDRVGSPLHF. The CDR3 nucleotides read TGCGCCAGCAATCAGGACAGGGTTGGGTCACCCCTCCACTTT.

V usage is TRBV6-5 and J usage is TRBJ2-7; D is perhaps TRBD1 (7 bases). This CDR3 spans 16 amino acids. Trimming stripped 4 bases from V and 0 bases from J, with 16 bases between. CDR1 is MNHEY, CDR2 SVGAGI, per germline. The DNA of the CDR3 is TGTGCCAGCAGTTCCCTGACAGGGACTGGCTCCTACGAGCAGTACTTC. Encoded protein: CASSSLTGTGSYEQYF.

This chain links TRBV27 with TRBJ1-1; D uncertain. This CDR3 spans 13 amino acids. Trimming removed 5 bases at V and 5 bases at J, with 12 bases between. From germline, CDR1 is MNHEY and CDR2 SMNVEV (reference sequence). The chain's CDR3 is CASSRNAGTEAFF. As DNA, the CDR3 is TGTGCCAGCAGTCGAAATGCCGGGACTGAAGCTTTCTTT.